The entry below gives a single T cell receptor (beta chain) sequence along with its context. Its antigen is undetermined. This specimen belongs to a study of T-cell memory formation after mild COVID-19. TCRdb analysed the 5' RACE reads with MiXCR anew, one entry per CDR3 protein. The sample has a few hundred thousand distinct CDR3 sequences, about a sixth seen once. Study-wide points: Pre-infection memory harbored some responding clones, suggesting cross-reactive memory joined.

The CDR3 length is 15 residues. The germline V gene has CDR1 SGHNT and CDR2 YENEEA. V was clipped by 5 bases and J by 6 bases; unmatched bases: 10. The chain employs TRBV11-3 and TRBJ1-5; 7 positions match TRBD1. Sequencing was performed on PBMCs or a T cell subset sorted from them (not recorded which). The TCR originated in a man between 18 and 29 years old who had mild COVID-19 (a few samples of this study predate the infection). Cell type and time point are not known. The CDR3 sequence: CASSPDREAGQPQHF. The CDR3, as DNA: TGTGCCAGCAGCCCCGACAGGGAGGCGGGTCAGCCCCAGCATTTT.